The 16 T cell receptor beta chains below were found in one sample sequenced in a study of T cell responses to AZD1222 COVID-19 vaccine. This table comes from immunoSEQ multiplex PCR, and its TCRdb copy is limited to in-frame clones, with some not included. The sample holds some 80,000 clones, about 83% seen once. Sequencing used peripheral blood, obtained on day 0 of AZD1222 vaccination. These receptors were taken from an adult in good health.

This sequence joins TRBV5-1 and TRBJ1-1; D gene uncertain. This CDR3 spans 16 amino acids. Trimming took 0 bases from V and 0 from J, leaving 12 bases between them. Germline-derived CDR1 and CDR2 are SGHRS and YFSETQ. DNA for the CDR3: TGCGCCAGCAGCTTGGTTATTGGCAGTGTGAACACTGAAGCTTTCTTT. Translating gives CASSLVIGSVNTEAFF. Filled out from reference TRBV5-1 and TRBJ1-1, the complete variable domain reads KAGVTQTPRYLIKTRGQQVTLSCSPISGHRSVSWYQQTPGQGLQFLFEYFSETQRNKGNFPGRFSGRQFSNSRSEMNVSTLELGDSALYLCASSLVIGSVNTEAFFGQGTRLTVV.

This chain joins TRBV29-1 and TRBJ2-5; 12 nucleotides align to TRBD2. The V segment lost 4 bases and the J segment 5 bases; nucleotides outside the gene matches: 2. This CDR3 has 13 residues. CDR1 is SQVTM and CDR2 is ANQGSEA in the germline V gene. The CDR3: CSVVTSGGETQYF. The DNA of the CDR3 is TGCAGCGTTGTAACTAGCGGGGGGGAGACCCAGTACTTC.

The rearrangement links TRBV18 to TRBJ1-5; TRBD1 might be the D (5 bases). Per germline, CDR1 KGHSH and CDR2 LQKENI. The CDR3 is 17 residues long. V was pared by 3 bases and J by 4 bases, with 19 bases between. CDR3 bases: TGTGCCAGCTCACCGACTAAACTTGACAGAGGAAATCAGCCCCAGCATTTT. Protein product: CASSPTKLDRGNQPQHF.

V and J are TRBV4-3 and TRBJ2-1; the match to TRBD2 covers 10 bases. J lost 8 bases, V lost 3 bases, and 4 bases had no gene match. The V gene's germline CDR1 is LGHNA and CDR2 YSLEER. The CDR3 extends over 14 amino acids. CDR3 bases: TGCGCCAGCAGCCATAGCGGGAGGATGGATGAGCAGTTCTTC. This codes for CASSHSGRMDEQFF.

The CDR3 reads CASSPQNQPQHF. The CDR3 region has the DNA TGTGCCAGCAGCCCCCAAAATCAGCCCCAGCATTTT. The V and J genes are TRBV7-9 and TRBJ1-5; D gene uncertain. The CDR3 totals 12 residues. The V and J ends lost 5 bases and 4 bases respectively, with 6 bases between them. The germline CDR1 and CDR2 sequences are SEHNR and FQNEAQ (reference sequence).

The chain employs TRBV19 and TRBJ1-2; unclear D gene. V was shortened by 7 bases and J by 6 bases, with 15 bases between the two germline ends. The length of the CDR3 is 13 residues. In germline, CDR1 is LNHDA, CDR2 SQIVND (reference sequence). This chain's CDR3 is CASTPPTRDGYTF. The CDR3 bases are TGTGCCAGTACCCCTCCTACCCGGGATGGCTACACCTTC.

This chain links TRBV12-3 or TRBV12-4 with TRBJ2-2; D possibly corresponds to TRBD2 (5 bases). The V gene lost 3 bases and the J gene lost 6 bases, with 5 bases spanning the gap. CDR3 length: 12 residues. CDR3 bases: TGTGCCAGCAGTTTGGACTCCGGGGAGCTGTTTTTT. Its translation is CASSLDSGELFF.

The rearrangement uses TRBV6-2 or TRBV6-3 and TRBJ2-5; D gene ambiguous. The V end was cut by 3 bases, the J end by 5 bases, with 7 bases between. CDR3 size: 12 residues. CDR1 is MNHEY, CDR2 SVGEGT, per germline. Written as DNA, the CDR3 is TGTGCCAGCAGTTATTTGATGGAGACCCAGTACTTC. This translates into CASSYLMETQYF.

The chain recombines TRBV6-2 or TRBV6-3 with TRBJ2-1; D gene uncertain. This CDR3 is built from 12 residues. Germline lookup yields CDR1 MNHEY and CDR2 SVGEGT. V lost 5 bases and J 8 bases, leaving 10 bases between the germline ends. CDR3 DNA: TGTGCCAGCAGTCAATCCGACCATGAGCAGTTCTTC. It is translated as CASSQSDHEQFF.

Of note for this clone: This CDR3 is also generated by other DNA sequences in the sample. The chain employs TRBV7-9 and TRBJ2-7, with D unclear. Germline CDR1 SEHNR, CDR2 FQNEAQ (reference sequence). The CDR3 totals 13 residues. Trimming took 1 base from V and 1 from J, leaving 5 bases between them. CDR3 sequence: CASSLDRSYEQYF. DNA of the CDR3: TGTGCCAGCAGCTTAGACCGATCCTACGAGCAGTACTTC. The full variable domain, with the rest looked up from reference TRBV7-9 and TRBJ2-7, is DTGVSQNPRHKITKRGQNVTFRCDPISEHNRLYWYRQTLGQGPEFLTYFQNEAQLEKSRLLSDRFSAERPKGSFSTLEIQRTEQGDSAMYLCASSLDRSYEQYFGPGTRLTVT.

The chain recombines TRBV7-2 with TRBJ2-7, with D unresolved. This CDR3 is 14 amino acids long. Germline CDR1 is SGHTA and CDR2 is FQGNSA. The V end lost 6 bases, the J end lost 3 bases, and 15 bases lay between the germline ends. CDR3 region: CASSLPGWGYEQYF. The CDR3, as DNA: TGTGCCAGCAGTCTACCCGGGTGGGGCTACGAGCAGTACTTC.

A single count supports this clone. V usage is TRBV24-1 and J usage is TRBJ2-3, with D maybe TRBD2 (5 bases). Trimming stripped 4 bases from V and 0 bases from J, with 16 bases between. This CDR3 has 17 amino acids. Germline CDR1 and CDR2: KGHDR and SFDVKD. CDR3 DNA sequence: TGTGCCACCAGTGACACGGACTCGCACCGTAGCACAGATACGCAGTATTTT. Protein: CATSDTDSHRSTDTQYF.

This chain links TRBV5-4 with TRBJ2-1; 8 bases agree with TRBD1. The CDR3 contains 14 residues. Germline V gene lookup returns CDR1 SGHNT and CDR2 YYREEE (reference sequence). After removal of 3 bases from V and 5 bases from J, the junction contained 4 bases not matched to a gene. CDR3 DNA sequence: TGTGCCAGCAGCTCGCACAGGGGGAACAATGAGCAGTTCTTC. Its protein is CASSSHRGNNEQFF.

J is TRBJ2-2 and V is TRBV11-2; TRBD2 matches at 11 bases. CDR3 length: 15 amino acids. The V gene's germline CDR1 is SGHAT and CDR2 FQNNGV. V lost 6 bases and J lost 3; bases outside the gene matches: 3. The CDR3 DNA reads TGTGCCAGCAGAAGGACTAGCGGGTACACCGGGGAGCTGTTTTTT. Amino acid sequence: CASRRTSGYTGELFF.

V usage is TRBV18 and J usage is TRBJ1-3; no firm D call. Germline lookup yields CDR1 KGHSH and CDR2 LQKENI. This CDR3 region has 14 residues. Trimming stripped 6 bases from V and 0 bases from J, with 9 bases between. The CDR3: CASSPGSSGNTIYF. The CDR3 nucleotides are TGTGCCAGCTCGCCAGGTTCCTCTGGAAACACCATATATTTT.

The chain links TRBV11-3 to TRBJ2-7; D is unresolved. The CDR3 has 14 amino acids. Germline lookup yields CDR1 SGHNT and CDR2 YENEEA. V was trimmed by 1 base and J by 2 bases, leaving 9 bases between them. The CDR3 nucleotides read TGTGCCAGCAGCTTAGGCGGCAGAACCTACGAGCAGTACTTC. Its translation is CASSLGGRTYEQYF. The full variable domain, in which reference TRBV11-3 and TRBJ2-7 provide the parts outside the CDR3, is EAGVVQSPRYKIIEKKQPVAFWCNPISGHNTLYWYLQNLGQGPELLIRYENEEAVDDSQLPKDRFSAERLKGVDSTLKIQPAELGDSAVYLCASSLGGRTYEQYFGPGTRLTVT.